Below, 17 T cell receptor beta chains from the same sample are listed, as sequenced in a study of cytomegalovirus exposure and HLA in healthy donors. The PCR was carried out with 60 Vbeta primers and 13 Jbeta primers. TCRdb's table, derived via immunoSEQ multiplex PCR, lists solely in-frame clones and lacks some. The sample consists of 150,000 to 200,000 clones, under 80% of them appearing once. The sequencing input was PBMCs. The receptors originated from a woman in her twenties or thirties in good health and CMV-seropositive.

V and J are TRBV7-9 and TRBJ1-4, with 9 bases that match TRBD1. The germline V gene has CDR1 SEHNR and CDR2 FQNEAQ (reference sequence). The V gene end was trimmed by 5 bases and the J gene end by 8 bases; junction bases not matched to a gene: 6. The CDR3 length is 14 residues. The CDR3 protein is CASSPGQGAEKLFF. In DNA form, the CDR3 reads TGTGCCAGCAGCCCGGGACAGGGAGCCGAAAAACTGTTTTTT.

This clone has a handful of counts. The chain combines TRBV5-1 with TRBJ2-3; perhaps TRBD2 as D (5 bases). The CDR3 has 15 amino acids. Germline assignment: CDR1 SGHRS and CDR2 YFSETQ. The V and J ends lost 4 bases and 6 bases respectively, with 18 bases between them. CDR3 in DNA: TGCGCCAGCAGCATCGGACTGGCGGCTGGGGATACGCAGTATTTT. Its protein is CASSIGLAAGDTQYF.

V gene TRBV6-5 combines with J gene TRBJ1-6; D is undetermined. Germline lookup yields CDR1 MNHEY and CDR2 SVGAGI. This CDR3 comprises 16 residues. The V end lost 1 base, the J end lost 2 bases, and 9 bases lay between the germline ends. As DNA, the CDR3 is TGTGCCAGCAGTTACTGGCGGATCACCTATAATTCACCCCTCCACTTT. Protein sequence: CASSYWRITYNSPLHF.

This chain links TRBV7-9 with TRBJ1-5; TRBD1 agrees at 8 bases. The CDR3 covers 15 residues. The V segment lost 5 bases and the J segment 7 bases; nucleotides outside the gene matches: 10. The germline V gene encodes CDR1 SEHNR and CDR2 FQNEAQ (reference sequence). CDR3 in DNA: TGTGCCAGCAGCCCGACAGGGGAGGCAGGGCAGCCCCAGCATTTT. This gives the protein CASSPTGEAGQPQHF.

J is TRBJ1-2 and V is TRBV29-1, with no clear D. The CDR3 has 11 amino acids. Germline V gene lookup returns CDR1 SQVTM and CDR2 ANQGSEA. Deletions cut 0 bases from V and 8 bases from J, with 7 bases between. In nucleotides, the CDR3 is TGCAGCGTTGAAGACCGTAAAGGCTACACCTTC. This sequence encodes CSVEDRKGYTF.

The chain carries TRBV28 and TRBJ2-1, with 7 nucleotides matching TRBD2. Germline CDR1 MDHEN, CDR2 SYDVKM. With V trimmed by 1 base and J by 6 bases, 3 bases remained unmatched. This CDR3 region has 14 residues. In DNA form, the CDR3 reads TGTGCCAGCAGTTTATCTAGCGGTCCCAATGAGCAGTTCTTC. Its protein is CASSLSSGPNEQFF.

The chain uses TRBV15 and TRBJ2-1; D not resolved. The V gene lost 0 bases and the J gene lost 8 bases, with 8 bases spanning the gap. The CDR3 has 13 residues. Looked up from germline, CDR1 is LNHNV and CDR2 is YYDKDF (reference sequence). The CDR3 DNA sequence: TGTGCCACCAGCAGAGATTATTTAGATGAGCAGTTCTTC. It specifies CATSRDYLDEQFF.

The V and J genes are TRBV7-2 and TRBJ1-4; D unclear. Trimming took 5 bases from V and 1 from J, leaving 14 bases between them. The germline V gene has CDR1 SGHTA and CDR2 FQGNSA. There are 16 residues in the CDR3. This CDR3 reads CASSSSGGRTNEKLFF. In DNA form, the CDR3 reads TGTGCCAGCAGCAGTAGTGGAGGGCGAACTAATGAAAAACTGTTTTTT.

CDR3: CASSPGRTNTEAFF. The CDR3 region has the DNA TGTGCCAGCAGTCCCGGGAGAACGAACACTGAAGCTTTCTTT. V gene TRBV7-2 combines with J gene TRBJ1-1; D is unclear. Germline loops: CDR1 SGHTA, CDR2 FQGNSA. There are 14 residues in the CDR3. V lost 6 bases, J lost 1 base, and 12 bases lay in between.

This chain joins TRBV28 and TRBJ1-2; the D gene is possibly TRBD1 (6 bases). V lost 2 bases and J 2 bases, leaving 6 bases between the germline ends. In germline, CDR1 is MDHEN, CDR2 SYDVKM. The CDR3 sequence is 13 residues long. The CDR3 is CASSLQGNYGYTF. The CDR3 nucleotides read TGTGCCAGCAGTTTACAGGGGAACTATGGCTACACCTTC.

CDR3 DNA: TGTGCCAGCAGCTCGCGCCGGGACAGCTGGGAGACCCAGTACTTC. This encodes CASSSRRDSWETQYF. The V and J genes are TRBV7-9 and TRBJ2-5; 7 nucleotides agree with TRBD1. CDR1 is SEHNR, CDR2 FQNEAQ, per germline (reference sequence). V was clipped by 4 bases and J by 5 bases; unmatched bases: 10. This CDR3 comprises 15 residues.

This chain uses TRBV6-5 with TRBJ1-5, with a weak D call TRBD1 (6 bases). The V and J ends lost 6 bases and 4 bases respectively, with 16 bases between them. The germline CDR1 and CDR2 sequences are MNHEY and SVGAGI. This CDR3 region has 15 residues. CDR3 protein: CASRGLGGPNQPQHF. CDR3 bases: TGTGCCAGCAGAGGGTTGGGGGGGCCAAATCAGCCCCAGCATTTT.

This clone has just a few counts. The chain combines TRBV5-4 with TRBJ2-1, with 7 bases lining up with TRBD2. The CDR3 consists of 16 residues. With 7 bases clipped from V and 6 bases from J, the junction kept 16 bases outside the gene matches. Germline assignment: CDR1 SGHNT and CDR2 YYREEE (reference sequence). The CDR3 sequence: CASGRVRVGGGNEQFF. DNA for the CDR3: TGTGCCAGCGGTAGGGTAAGGGTTGGGGGGGGCAATGAGCAGTTCTTC.

This rearrangement joins TRBV9 to TRBJ1-4, with D unresolved. V gave up 4 bases and J gave up 0 bases, with 13 bases separating them. The germline V gene has CDR1 SGDLS and CDR2 YYNGEE. This CDR3 is built from 16 residues. The CDR3 is CASSPLSGATNEKLFF. Here the CDR3 DNA reads TGTGCCAGCAGCCCGCTAAGCGGGGCAACTAATGAAAAACTGTTTTTT.

The V gene is TRBV7-6, the J gene TRBJ2-2, with 7 nucleotides matching TRBD1. The V segment lost 5 bases and the J segment 4 bases; nucleotides outside the gene matches: 13. The CDR3 spans 17 residues. Germline loops: CDR1 SGHVS, CDR2 FNYEAQ. The CDR3 spells CASSTRIRDSLTGELFF. The CDR3, as DNA: TGTGCCAGCAGCACCCGTATCCGGGACAGCCTCACCGGGGAGCTGTTTTTT.

A note on this clone: As the CDR3 is not closed by the conserved phenylalanine or tryptophan, this likely results from a read error. The V and J genes are TRBV2 and TRBJ1-6; TRBD1 might be the D (6 bases). Germline V gene lookup returns CDR1 SNHLY and CDR2 FYNNEI. V lost 1 base to trimming and J lost 9 bases, with 13 bases between them. This CDR3 spans 15 amino acids. This chain's CDR3 is CASSEEQGDTSPLHL. The CDR3 DNA is TGTGCCAGCAGTGAAGAACAGGGAGATACTTCACCCCTCCACCTT.

This clone has just a few counts. The CDR3 DNA follows: TGTGCCAGCAGCCGAGACAGGGGAGGCTCACCCCTCCACTTT. Protein sequence: CASSRDRGGSPLHF. V usage is TRBV6-5 and J usage is TRBJ1-6, with 8 bases fitting TRBD1. The J segment lost 10 bases and the V segment lost 6 bases, leaving 8 bases of the junction unmatched. Germline V lookup: CDR1 MNHEY, CDR2 SVGAGI. The CDR3 is 14 residues long.